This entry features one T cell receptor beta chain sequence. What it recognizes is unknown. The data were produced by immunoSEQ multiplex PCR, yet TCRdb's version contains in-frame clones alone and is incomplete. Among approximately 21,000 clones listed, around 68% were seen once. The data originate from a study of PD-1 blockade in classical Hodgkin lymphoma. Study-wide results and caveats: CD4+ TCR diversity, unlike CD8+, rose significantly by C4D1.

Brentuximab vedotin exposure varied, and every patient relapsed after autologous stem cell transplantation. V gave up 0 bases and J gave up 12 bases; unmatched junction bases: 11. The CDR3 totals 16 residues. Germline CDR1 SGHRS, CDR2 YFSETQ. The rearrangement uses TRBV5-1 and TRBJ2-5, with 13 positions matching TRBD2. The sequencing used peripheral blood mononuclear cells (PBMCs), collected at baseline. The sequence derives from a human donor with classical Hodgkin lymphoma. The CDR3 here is CASSLEPGTSGAYEYF. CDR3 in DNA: TGCGCCAGCAGCTTGGAACCCGGGACTAGCGGGGCTTACGAGTACTTC.